The rows below give T cell receptor beta chains drawn from one sample of a study of cytomegalovirus exposure and HLA in healthy donors. Repertoires were generated with immunoSEQ multiplex PCR, while TCRdb's copy carries only in-frame clones and drops some. Of around 300,000 clones in the sample, 88% were seen once. The sequenced material came from PBMCs. Source of these receptors: a young man in good health and CMV-seronegative. Both conserved end residues are part of each CDR3. The D gene is left open where the match is weak. A row's size may be missing; if present it is once, few, many or a size class.

v_gene: TRBV6-1
j_gene: TRBJ2-1
d_gene: TRBD1
abundance: once
len: 16
CDR3nt: TGTGCCAGCAGTGAAGTCAGGGGGATTTCCTACAATGAGCAGTTCTTC
CDR3aa: CASSEVRGISYNEQFF

v_gene: TRBV18
j_gene: TRBJ2-1
d_gene: -
abundance: -
len: 14
CDR3nt: TGTGCCAGCTCACCAATTAGGGGTTTAAATGAGCAGTTCTTC
CDR3aa: CASSPIRGLNEQFF

v_gene: TRBV5-1
j_gene: TRBJ2-5
d_gene: TRBD1
abundance: -
len: 15
CDR3nt: TGCGCCAGCAGCCCGTCCGGGACAGGGGAAGAGACCCAGTACTTC
CDR3aa: CASSPSGTGEETQYF

v_gene: TRBV20-1
j_gene: TRBJ1-4
d_gene: -
abundance: -
len: 11
CDR3nt: TGCAGTGCTAGACTAGGGGGACAACTGTTTTTT
CDR3aa: CSARLGGQLFF

v_gene: TRBV30
j_gene: TRBJ2-7
d_gene: -
abundance: -
len: 12
CDR3nt: TGTGCCTGGAGACAGGACTCCTACGAGCAGTACTTC
CDR3aa: CAWRQDSYEQYF

v_gene: TRBV28
j_gene: TRBJ2-7
d_gene: -
abundance: -
len: 14
CDR3nt: TGTGCCAGCAGTTCCCACGTACGGGTCCACGAGCAGTACTTC
CDR3aa: CASSSHVRVHEQYF

v_gene: TRBV5-6
j_gene: TRBJ1-6
d_gene: TRBD1
abundance: -
len: 15
CDR3nt: TGTGCCAGCAGCCCCTGGGACAGGGAAGATTCACCCCTCCACTTT
CDR3aa: CASSPWDREDSPLHF

v_gene: TRBV5-5
j_gene: TRBJ1-4
d_gene: -
abundance: -
len: 16
CDR3nt: TGTGCCAGCAGCGGAATAAACAGGGCAACTAATGAAAAACTGTTTTTT
CDR3aa: CASSGINRATNEKLFF

v_gene: TRBV13
j_gene: TRBJ2-1
d_gene: TRBD2
abundance: -
len: 14
CDR3nt: TGTGCCAGCAACTTGGGTAGCGGGTACAATGAGCAGTTCTTC
CDR3aa: CASNLGSGYNEQFF

v_gene: TRBV7-8
j_gene: TRBJ2-1
d_gene: TRBD2
abundance: -
len: 15
CDR3nt: TGTGCCAGCAGCTTTGCGGGACTACCGTGGAATGAGCAGTTCTTC
CDR3aa: CASSFAGLPWNEQFF

v_gene: TRBV7-6
j_gene: TRBJ2-3
d_gene: -
abundance: -
len: 12
CDR3nt: TGTGCCAGCAGCTTATCCCCGGGGACGCAGTATTTT
CDR3aa: CASSLSPGTQYF

v_gene: TRBV4-3
j_gene: TRBJ1-1
d_gene: -
abundance: -
len: 11
CDR3nt: TGCGCCAGCAGCCGACAAACTGAAGCTTTCTTT
CDR3aa: CASSRQTEAFF

v_gene: TRBV28
j_gene: TRBJ1-3
d_gene: -
abundance: once
len: 15
CDR3nt: TGTGCCAGCAGTTCCCCGGGGGGGGGCAGAAACACCATATATTTT
CDR3aa: CASSSPGGGRNTIYF

v_gene: TRBV4-1
j_gene: TRBJ2-3
d_gene: -
abundance: -
len: 15
CDR3nt: TGCGCCAGCAGCCATAGCGTAACTAGCACAGATACGCAGTATTTT
CDR3aa: CASSHSVTSTDTQYF

v_gene: TRBV19
j_gene: TRBJ2-1
d_gene: TRBD2
abundance: -
len: 13
CDR3nt: TGTGCCAGTAGTACGGGACTAGCGAACGAGCAGTTCTTC
CDR3aa: CASSTGLANEQFF

v_gene: TRBV9
j_gene: TRBJ1-3
d_gene: -
abundance: -
len: 14
CDR3nt: TGTGCCAGCAGCGTCAGCAGGGGAGGAAACACCATATATTTT
CDR3aa: CASSVSRGGNTIYF